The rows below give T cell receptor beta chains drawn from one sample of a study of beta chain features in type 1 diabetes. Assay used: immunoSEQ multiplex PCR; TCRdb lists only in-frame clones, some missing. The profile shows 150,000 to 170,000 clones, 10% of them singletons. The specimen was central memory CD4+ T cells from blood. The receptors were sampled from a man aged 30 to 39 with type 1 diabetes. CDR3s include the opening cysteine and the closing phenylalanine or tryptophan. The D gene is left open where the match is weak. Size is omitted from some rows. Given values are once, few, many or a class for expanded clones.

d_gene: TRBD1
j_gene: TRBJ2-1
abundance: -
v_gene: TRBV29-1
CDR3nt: TGCAGCGTCTCGGGACAGGGGAGTCTAGCGTTATCCTACAATGAGCAGTTCTTC
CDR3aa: CSVSGQGSLALSYNEQFF

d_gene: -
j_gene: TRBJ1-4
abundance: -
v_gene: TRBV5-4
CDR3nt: TGTGCCAGCAGCTTGTCGACACGAACTAATGAAAAACTGTTTTTT
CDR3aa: CASSLSTRTNEKLFF

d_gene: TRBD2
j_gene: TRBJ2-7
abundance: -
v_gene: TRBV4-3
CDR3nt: TGCGCCAGCAGCCAAGATGCGCTAGCGGGAGGAGGCGAGCAGTACTTC
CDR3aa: CASSQDALAGGGEQYF

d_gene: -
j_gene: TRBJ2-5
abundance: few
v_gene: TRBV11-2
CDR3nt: TGTGCCAGCAGCTTAGAGGGGGCGACCCAGTACTTC
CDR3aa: CASSLEGATQYF

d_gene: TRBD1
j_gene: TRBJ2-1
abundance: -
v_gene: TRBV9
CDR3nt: TGTGCCAGCAGCGTAGGGGACAGGCCCGGGGAGCAGTTCTTC
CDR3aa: CASSVGDRPGEQFF

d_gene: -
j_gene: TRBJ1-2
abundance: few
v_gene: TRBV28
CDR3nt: TGTGCCAGCCTCCAGGGTTATGGCTACACCTTC
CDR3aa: CASLQGYGYTF

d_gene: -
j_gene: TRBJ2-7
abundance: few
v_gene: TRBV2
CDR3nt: TGTGCCAGCAGCTCCCAGTCCTACGAGCAGTACTTC
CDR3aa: CASSSQSYEQYF

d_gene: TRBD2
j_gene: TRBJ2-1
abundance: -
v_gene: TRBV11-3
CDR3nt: TGTGCCAGCAGCGCGGGAGCGGATGAGCAGTTCTTC
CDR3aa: CASSAGADEQFF

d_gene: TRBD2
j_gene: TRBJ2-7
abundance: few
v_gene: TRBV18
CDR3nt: TGTGCCAGCTCAAGCTATGCGGGCGGGAGAAGGGACGAGCAGTACTTC
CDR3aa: CASSSYAGGRRDEQYF

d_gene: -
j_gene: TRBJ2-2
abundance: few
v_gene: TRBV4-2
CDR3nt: TGTGCCAGCAGCCAAGATCAAATCGGAGCCGGGGAGCTGTTTTTT
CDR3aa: CASSQDQIGAGELFF

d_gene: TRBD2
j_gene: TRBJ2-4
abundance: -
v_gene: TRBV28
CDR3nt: TGTGCCAGCAGTGCCACAGGGGCGGGAGGGCCGGGAATTCAGTACTTC
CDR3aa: CASSATGAGGPGIQYF

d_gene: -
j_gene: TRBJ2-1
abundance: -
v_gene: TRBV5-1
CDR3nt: TGCGCCAGCAGCCCGATTGGACAGTACAATGAGCAGTTCTTC
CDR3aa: CASSPIGQYNEQFF

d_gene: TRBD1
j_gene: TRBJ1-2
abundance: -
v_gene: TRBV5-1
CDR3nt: TGCGCCAGCAGCTTGGATCCGGGACAGAGCTATGGCTACACCTTC
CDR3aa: CASSLDPGQSYGYTF

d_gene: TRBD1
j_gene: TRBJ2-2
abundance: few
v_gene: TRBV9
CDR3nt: TGTGCCAGCTCCTCGGGACAGACCACCGGGGAGCTGTTTTTT
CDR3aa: CASSSGQTTGELFF

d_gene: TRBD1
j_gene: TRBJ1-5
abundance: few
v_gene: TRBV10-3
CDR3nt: TGTGCCATCAGCGGGACAGGGAGTCAGCCCCAGCATTTT
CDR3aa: CAISGTGSQPQHF

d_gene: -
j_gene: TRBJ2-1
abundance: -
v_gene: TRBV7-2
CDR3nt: TGTGCCAGCAGCTCCTCAGGCAATGAGCAGTTCTTC
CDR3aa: CASSSSGNEQFF

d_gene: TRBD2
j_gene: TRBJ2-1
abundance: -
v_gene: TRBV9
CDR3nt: TGTGCCAGCAGGACCTTTAGAAGCGGGAGGGTCGATGAGCAGTTCTTC
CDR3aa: CASRTFRSGRVDEQFF

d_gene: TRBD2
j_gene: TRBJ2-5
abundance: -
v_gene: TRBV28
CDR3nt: TGTGCCAGCAGCGAGGGACTAGCGGTCCCCAGGGCCCAGTACTTC
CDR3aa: CASSEGLAVPRAQYF

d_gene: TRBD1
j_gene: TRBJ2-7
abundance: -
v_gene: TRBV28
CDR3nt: TGTGCCAGCACCGATCCGGGACAGGCCCCCTACGAGCAGTACTTC
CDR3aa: CASTDPGQAPYEQYF

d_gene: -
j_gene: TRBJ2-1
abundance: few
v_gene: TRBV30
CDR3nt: TGTGCCTGGAGTGTACTAGGGGGCTCCTACAATGAGCAGTTCTTC
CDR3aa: CAWSVLGGSYNEQFF

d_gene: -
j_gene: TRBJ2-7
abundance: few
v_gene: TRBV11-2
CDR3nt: TGTGCCAGCAGCTTAGGGGGAGCTTATTCCTACGAGCAGTACTTC
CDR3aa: CASSLGGAYSYEQYF

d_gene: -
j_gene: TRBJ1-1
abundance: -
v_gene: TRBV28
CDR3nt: TGTGCCAGCAGTACCGCAAGGGGGACTGAAGCTTTCTTT
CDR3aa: CASSTARGTEAFF

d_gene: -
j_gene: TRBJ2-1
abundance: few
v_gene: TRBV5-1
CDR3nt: TGCGCCAGCAGCTTGGATCGGGAGTTCCTGTTCTTC
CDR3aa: CASSLDREFLFF

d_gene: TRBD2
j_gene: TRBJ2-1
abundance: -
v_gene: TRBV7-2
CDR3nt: TGTGCCAGCAGCTTAGTGGGGACTAACCTTGAGCAGTTCTTC
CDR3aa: CASSLVGTNLEQFF

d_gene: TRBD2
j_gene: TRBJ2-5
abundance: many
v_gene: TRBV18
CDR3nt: TGTGCCAGCTCACCAGTGAGGACTAGCGGGAGGAGAACCCAAGAGACCCAGTACTTC
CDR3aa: CASSPVRTSGRRTQETQYF

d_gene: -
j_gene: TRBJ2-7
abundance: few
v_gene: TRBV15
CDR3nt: TGTGCCACCAGCAGAGGTACGGGGAGCTCCTACGAGCAGTACTTC
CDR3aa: CATSRGTGSSYEQYF

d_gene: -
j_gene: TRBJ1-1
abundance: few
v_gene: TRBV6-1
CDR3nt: TGTGCCAGCAGAAGAGGGAACACTGAAGCTTTCTTT
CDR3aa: CASRRGNTEAFF

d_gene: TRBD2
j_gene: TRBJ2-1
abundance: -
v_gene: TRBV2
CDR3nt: TGTGCCAGCAGTGAAGCTGCGGGACTAGCGGGAGTCAATGAGCAGTTCTTC
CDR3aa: CASSEAAGLAGVNEQFF

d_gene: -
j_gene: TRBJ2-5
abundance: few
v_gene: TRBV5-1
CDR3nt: TGCGCCAGCAGGTCCGGGACAAACCGAGAGACCCAGTACTTC
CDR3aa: CASRSGTNRETQYF

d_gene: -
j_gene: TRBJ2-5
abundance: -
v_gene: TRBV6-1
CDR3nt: TGTGCCAGCAGTTTATCAGGTGGAGAGACCCAGTACTTC
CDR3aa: CASSLSGGETQYF

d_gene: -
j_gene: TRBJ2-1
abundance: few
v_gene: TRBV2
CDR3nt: TGTGCCAGCAGTGAAGCTAATAGCTTCGATGAGCAGTTCTTC
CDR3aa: CASSEANSFDEQFF

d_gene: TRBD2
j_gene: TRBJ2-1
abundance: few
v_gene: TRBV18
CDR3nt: TGTGCCTCCCTTAGCGGGACCTCCTACAATGAGCAGTTCTTC
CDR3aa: CASLSGTSYNEQFF

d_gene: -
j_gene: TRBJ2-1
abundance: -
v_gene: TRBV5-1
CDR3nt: TGCGCCAGCAGCGGGGGGGGCGCCTCCTCCTACAATGAGCAGTTCTTC
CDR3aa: CASSGGGASSYNEQFF

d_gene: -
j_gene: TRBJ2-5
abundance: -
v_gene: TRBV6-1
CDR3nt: TGTGCCAGCAGGCGACAGGATGACCACCAAGAGACCCAGTACTTC
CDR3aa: CASRRQDDHQETQYF

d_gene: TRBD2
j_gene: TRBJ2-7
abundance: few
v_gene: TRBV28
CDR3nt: TGTGCCAGCAGTTTTACTAGCGGGAGGGCCAGCTTCTGGGAGCAGTACTTC
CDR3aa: CASSFTSGRASFWEQYF

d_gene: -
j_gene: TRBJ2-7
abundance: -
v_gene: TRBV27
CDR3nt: TGTGCCAGCAGTTTAGGTTTCGGGACACCACTTTCCTACGAGCAGTACTTC
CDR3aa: CASSLGFGTPLSYEQYF

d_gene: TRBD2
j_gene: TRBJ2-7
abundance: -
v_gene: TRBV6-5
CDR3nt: TGTGCCAGCAGTTACTCGTACGGGACTAGCGAGCAGTACTTC
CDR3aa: CASSYSYGTSEQYF

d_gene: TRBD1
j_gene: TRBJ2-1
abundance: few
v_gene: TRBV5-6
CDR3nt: TGTGCCAGCAGCAAAGGGGGCGAGCAGTTCTTC
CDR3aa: CASSKGGEQFF

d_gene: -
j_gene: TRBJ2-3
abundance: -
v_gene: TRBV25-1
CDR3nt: TGTGCCAGCAAGGGGGGGGCAGATACGCAGTATTTT
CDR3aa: CASKGGADTQYF

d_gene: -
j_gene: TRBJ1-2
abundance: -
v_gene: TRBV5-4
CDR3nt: TGTGCCAGCAGCCACCAGGAAAACTATGGCTACACCTTC
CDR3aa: CASSHQENYGYTF

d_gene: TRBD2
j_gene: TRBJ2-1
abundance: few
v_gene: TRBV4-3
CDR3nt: TGCGCCAGCAGCTCCCGGAACTATGCGGGAGGGAACGCCGACGGTATGAATGAGCAGTTCTTC
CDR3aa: CASSSRNYAGGNADGMNEQFF

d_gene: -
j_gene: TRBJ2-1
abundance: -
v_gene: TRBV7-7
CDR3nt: TGTGCCAGCAGCCCTACTCTAGCGAACCACAATGAGCAGTTCTTC
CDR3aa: CASSPTLANHNEQFF

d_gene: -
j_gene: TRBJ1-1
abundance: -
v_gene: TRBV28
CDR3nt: TGTGCCAGCAGTCGGGGGGCTGAAGCTTTCTTT
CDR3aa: CASSRGAEAFF

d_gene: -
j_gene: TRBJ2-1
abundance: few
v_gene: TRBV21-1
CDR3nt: -
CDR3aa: CATKPWADGTHNEQFF

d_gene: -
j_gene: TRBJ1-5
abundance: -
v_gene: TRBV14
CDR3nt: TGTGCCAGCAGCCCTGGCCCAGATCAGCCCCAGCATTTT
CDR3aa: CASSPGPDQPQHF

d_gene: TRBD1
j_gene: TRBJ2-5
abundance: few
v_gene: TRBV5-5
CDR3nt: TGTGCCAGCAGCTTGTTACAGGGGAAGTTGGAGACCCAGTACTTC
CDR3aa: CASSLLQGKLETQYF

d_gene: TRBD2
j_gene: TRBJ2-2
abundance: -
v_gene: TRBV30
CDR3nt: TGTGCCTTTATCCGGGGGGGGCGAAAGTCCACCGGGGAGCTGTTTTTT
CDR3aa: CAFIRGGRKSTGELFF